This T cell receptor beta chain was obtained from a study of identical twins. TCRdb itself ran the 5' RACE reads through MiXCR, one entry per CDR3 protein. The table lists approximately 530,000 distinct CDR3 sequences, 20% to 25% of them singletons. CDR3 length: 14 residues. The germline CDR1 and CDR2 sequences are SGHRS and YFSETQ. V lost 2 bases to trimming and J lost 2 bases; unmatched junction nucleotides: 4. Study conclusions and caveats: Out-of-frame alpha sequences shared by twins were enriched for low generation probability. The abundant beta clonotypes from cord blood had fewer insertions, and memory repertoires had none of this.

Of note for this clonotype: Its antigen is unknown.

These sequences were also reported in another study, on yellow fever vaccine responses in identical twins. That investigation notes: Twins reportedly had a vaccine T cell response that seemed partly convergent, partly personalized.

This sequence was found in a woman aged 18-29 years in good health. V is TRBV5-1 and J is TRBJ2-7, with TRBD2 matching 7 bases. Sequenced material: CD4+ T cells sorted from blood. CDR3 sequence (DNA): TGCGCCAGCAGCTTCCAGCGGGGTCCCTACGAGCAGTACTTC. Translating it yields CASSFQRGPYEQYF.